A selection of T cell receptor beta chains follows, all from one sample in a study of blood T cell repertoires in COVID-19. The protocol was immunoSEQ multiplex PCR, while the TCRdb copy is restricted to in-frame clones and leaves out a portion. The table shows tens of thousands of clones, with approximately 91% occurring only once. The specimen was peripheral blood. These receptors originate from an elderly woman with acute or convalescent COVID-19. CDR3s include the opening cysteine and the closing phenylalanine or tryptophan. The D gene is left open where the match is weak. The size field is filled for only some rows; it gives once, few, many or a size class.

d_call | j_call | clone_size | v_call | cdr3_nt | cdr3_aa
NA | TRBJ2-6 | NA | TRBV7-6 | TGTGCCAGCAGCCCCCAGCAGGCTGGGGCCAACGTCCTGACTTTC | CASSPQQAGANVLTF
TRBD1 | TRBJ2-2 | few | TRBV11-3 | TGTGCCAGCAGCTTTGGGACAGTGATGAACACCGGGGAGCTGTTTTTT | CASSFGTVMNTGELFF
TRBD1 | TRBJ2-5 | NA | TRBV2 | TGTGCCAGCAGGGGGACAGGGGGCGCGGTGGAGACCCAGTACTTC | CASRGTGGAVETQYF
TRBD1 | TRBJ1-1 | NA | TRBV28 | TGTGCCAGCAGTTTACGGGACAGGGCGAACACTGAAGCTTTCTTT | CASSLRDRANTEAFF
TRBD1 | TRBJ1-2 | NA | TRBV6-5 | TGTGCCAGCGTTGAGACAGGGAACTATGGCTACACCTTC | CASVETGNYGYTF
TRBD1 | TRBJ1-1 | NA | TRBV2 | TGTGCCAGCAAAGTCCGGGACAGAGACACTGAAGCTTTCTTT | CASKVRDRDTEAFF
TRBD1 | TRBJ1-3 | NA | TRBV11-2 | TGTGCCAGCAGCTTAGCAGGGGGCTTGGGAAACACCATATATTTT | CASSLAGGLGNTIYF
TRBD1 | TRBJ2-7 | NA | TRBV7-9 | TGTGCCAGCAGCTCCCGGGACAGGGCGTCCTACGAGCAGTACTTC | CASSSRDRASYEQYF
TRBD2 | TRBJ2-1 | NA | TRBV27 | TGTGCCAGCAGTCCCGGGACTAGCTCTTATATGGAGCAGTTCTTC | CASSPGTSSYMEQFF
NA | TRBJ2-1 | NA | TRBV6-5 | TGTGCCAGCAGTTCAGGAGGGGGGGGCTTATACAATGAGCAGTTCTTC | CASSSGGGGLYNEQFF
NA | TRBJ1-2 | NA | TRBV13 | TGTGCCAGCAGCTCAGACAGGCGCTATGGCTACACCTTC | CASSSDRRYGYTF
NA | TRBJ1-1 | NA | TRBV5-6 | TGTGCCAGCAGCTTGGCCTATCCCGTCGAAGCTTTCTTT | CASSLAYPVEAFF
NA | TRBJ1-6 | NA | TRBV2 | TGTGCCAGCATCGGCTATAATTCACCCCTCCACTTT | CASIGYNSPLHF
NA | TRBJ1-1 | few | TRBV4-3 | TGCGCCAGCAGCCAAGATTTCGGGGGGGCCGGGGTGAACACTGAAGCTTTCTTT | CASSQDFGGAGVNTEAFF
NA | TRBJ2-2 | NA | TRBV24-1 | TGTGCCACCAGTGGACTAACGAACACCGGGGAGCTGTTTTTT | CATSGLTNTGELFF
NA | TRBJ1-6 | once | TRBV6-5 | TGTGCCAGCAGGACAACGGGAGGAAATTCACCCCTCCACTTT | CASRTTGGNSPLHF
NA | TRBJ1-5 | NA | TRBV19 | TGTGCCAGTAGTTCTCGAGGAGCAGGGTTGCAGCCCCAGCATTTT | CASSSRGAGLQPQHF